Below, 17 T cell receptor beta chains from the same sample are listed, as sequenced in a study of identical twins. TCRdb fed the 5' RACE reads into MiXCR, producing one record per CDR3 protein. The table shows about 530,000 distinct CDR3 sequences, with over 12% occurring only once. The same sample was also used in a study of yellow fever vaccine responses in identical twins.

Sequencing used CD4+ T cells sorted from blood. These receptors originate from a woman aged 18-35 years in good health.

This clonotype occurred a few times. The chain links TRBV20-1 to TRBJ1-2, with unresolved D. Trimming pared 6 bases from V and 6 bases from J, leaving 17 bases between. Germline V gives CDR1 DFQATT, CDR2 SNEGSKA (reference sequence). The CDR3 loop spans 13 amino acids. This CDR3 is CSARTGGEHGYTF. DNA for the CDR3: TGCAGTGCGCGAACGGGAGGAGAGCATGGCTACACCTTC.

CDR3 sequence (DNA): TGTGCCATTCAAGCGGGACAGGGTTACGAGCAGTACGTC. The encoded protein is CAIQAGQGYEQYV. This rearrangement joins TRBV10-3 to TRBJ2-7, with 9 bases aligning to TRBD1. CDR3 size: 13 residues. The germline V gene encodes CDR1 ENHRY and CDR2 SYGVKD. Trimming at V came to 9 bases and at J to 4 bases, leaving 7 bases not matched to a gene.

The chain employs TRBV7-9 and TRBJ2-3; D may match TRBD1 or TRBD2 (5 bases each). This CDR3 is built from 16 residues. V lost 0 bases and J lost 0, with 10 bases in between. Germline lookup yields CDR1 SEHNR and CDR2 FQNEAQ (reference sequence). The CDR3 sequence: CASSLAGVASTDTQYF. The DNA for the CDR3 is TGTGCCAGCAGCTTAGCGGGGGTAGCTAGCACAGATACGCAGTATTTT.

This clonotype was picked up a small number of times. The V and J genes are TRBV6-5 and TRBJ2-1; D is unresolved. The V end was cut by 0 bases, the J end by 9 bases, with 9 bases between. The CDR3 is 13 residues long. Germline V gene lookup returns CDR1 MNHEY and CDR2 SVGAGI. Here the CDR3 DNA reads TGTGCCAGCAGTTACTCGATTCGAGCTGAGCAGTTCTTC. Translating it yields CASSYSIRAEQFF.

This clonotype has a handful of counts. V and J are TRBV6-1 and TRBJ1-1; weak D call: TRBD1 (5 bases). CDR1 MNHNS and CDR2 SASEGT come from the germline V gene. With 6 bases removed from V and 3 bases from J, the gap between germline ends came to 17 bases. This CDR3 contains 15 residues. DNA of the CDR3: TGTGCCAGCAGGATCAGCCCGATGGGGCACACTGAAGCTTTCTTT. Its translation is CASRISPMGHTEAFF.

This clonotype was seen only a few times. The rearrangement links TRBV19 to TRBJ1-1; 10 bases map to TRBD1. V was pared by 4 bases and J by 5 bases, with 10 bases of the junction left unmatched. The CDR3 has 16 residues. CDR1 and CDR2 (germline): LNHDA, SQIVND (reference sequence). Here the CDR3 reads CASSTRQGALSTEAFF. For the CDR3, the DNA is TGTGCCAGTAGTACCCGACAGGGGGCTTTGAGTACTGAAGCTTTCTTT.

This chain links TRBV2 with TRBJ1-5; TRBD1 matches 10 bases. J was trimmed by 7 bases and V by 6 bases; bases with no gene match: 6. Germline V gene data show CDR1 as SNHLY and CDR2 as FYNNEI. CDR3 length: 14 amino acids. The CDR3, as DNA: TGTGCCAGCAGCCCCGGGACAGGGGTACAGCCCCAGCATTTT. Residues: CASSPGTGVQPQHF.

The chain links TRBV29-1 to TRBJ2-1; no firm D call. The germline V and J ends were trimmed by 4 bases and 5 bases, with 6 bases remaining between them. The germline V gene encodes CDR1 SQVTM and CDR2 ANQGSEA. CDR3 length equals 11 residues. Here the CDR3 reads CSVGRDNEQFF. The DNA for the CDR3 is TGCAGCGTTGGCCGAGACAATGAGCAGTTCTTC.

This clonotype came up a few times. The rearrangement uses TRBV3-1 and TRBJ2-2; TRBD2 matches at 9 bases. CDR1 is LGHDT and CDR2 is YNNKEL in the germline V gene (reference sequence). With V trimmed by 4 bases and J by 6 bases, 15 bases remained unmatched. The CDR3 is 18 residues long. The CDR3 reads CASSPAGTSSIWAGELFF. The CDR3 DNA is TGTGCCAGCAGCCCAGCCGGGACTAGCTCCATTTGGGCCGGGGAGCTGTTTTTT. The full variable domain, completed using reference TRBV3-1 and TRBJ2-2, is DTAVSQTPKYLVTQMGNDKSIKCEQNLGHDTMYWYKQDSKKFLKIMFSYNNKELIINETVPNRFSPKSPDKAHLNLHINSLELGDSAVYFCASSPAGTSSIWAGELFFGEGSRLTVL.

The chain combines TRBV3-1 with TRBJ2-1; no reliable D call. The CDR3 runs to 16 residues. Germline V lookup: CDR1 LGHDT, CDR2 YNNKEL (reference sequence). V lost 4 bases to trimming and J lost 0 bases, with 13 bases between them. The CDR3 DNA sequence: TGTGCCAGCAGCCGAGCAAGGACCCCCTCCTACAATGAGCAGTTCTTC. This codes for CASSRARTPSYNEQFF.

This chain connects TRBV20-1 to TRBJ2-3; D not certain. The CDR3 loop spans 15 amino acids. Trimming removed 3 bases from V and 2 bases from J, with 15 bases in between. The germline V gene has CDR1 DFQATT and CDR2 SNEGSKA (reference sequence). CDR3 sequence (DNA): TGCAGTGCTAGGCTCCCTTCCCACAACACAGATACGCAGTATTTT. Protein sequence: CSARLPSHNTDTQYF.

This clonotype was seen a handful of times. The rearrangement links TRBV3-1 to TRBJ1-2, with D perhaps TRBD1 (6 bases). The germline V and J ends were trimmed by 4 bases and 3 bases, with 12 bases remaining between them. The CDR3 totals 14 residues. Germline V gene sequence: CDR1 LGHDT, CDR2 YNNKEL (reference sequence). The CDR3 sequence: CASSPQGWDYGYTF. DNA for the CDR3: TGTGCCAGCAGCCCACAGGGCTGGGACTATGGCTACACCTTC.

The CDR3 here is CASSRISSGAYEQYF. Here the CDR3 DNA reads TGTGCCAGCAGTCGAATTTCTAGCGGTGCCTACGAGCAGTACTTC. The chain employs TRBV12-3 or TRBV12-4 and TRBJ2-7, with 7 bases that match TRBD2. The CDR3 extends over 15 amino acids. Trimming removed 5 bases from V and 2 bases from J; junction bases left unmatched: 9.

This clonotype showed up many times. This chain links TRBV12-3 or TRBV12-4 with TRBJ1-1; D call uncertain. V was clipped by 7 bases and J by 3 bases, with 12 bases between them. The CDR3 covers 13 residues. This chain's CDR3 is CASTIKQYTEAFF. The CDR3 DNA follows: TGTGCCAGCACCATAAAACAGTACACTGAAGCTTTCTTT.

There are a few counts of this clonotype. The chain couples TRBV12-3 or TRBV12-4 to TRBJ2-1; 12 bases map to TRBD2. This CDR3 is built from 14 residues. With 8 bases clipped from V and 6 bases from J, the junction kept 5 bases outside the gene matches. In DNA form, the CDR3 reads TGTGCCAGCGCTCCTAGCGGGGGGGCCAATGAGCAGTTCTTC. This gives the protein CASAPSGGANEQFF.

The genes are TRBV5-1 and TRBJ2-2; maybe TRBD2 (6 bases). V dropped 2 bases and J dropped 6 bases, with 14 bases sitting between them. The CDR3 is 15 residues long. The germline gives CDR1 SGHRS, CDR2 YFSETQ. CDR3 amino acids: CASSFSGTEAGELFF. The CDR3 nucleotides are TGCGCCAGCAGCTTTAGCGGAACCGAGGCCGGGGAGCTGTTTTTT.

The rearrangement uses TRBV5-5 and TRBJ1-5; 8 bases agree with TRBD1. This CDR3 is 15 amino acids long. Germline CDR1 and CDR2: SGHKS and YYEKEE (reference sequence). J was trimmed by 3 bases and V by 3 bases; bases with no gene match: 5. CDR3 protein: CASSSGTGTNQPQHF. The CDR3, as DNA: TGTGCCAGCAGCTCCGGGACAGGTACCAATCAGCCCCAGCATTTT.